Following are 20 T cell receptor beta chains from one sample sequenced in a study of Tregs in tolerant kidney transplant recipients. The data were produced by immunoSEQ multiplex PCR, yet TCRdb's version contains in-frame clones alone and is incomplete. The data show tens of thousands of clones, less than 98% seen once. The source was Tregs from blood, collected before the transplant. Receptor source: a human donor who received a combined kidney and bone marrow transplant.

V gene TRBV9 combines with J gene TRBJ2-7; 8 bases align to TRBD1. CDR1 is SGDLS, CDR2 YYNGEE, per germline. Trimming removed 3 bases from V and 6 bases from J; junction bases left unmatched: 14. The CDR3 runs 16 residues. CDR3 protein: CASSADPLDRDVEQYF. CDR3 nucleotides: TGTGCCAGCAGCGCAGACCCCCTGGACAGGGACGTCGAGCAGTACTTC.

The chain is built from TRBV27 and TRBJ1-2, with a weak D call TRBD1 (5 bases). Germline CDR1 reads MNHEY; CDR2 reads SMNVEV (reference sequence). Trimming removed 1 base from V and 2 bases from J, with 11 bases in between. This CDR3 has 15 amino acids. CDR3 DNA sequence: TGTGCCAGCAGTTTATACCAGGGTGCAAACTATGGCTACACCTTC. This codes for CASSLYQGANYGYTF.

The V gene is TRBV5-1, the J gene TRBJ2-2; 7 bases agree with TRBD2. J was trimmed by 2 bases and V by 3 bases; bases with no gene match: 4. Germline V gives CDR1 SGHRS, CDR2 YFSETQ. The CDR3 runs to 15 residues. The CDR3 region is CASSWTSGNTGELFF. For the CDR3, the DNA is TGCGCCAGCAGCTGGACTAGTGGTAACACCGGGGAGCTGTTTTTT.

The table lists this clone with a count of one. The chain carries TRBV7-8 and TRBJ2-1; D perhaps matches TRBD2 (5 bases). Per germline, CDR1 SGHVS and CDR2 FQNEAQ. Trimming stripped 8 bases from V and 2 bases from J, with 22 bases between. There are 17 residues in the CDR3. CDR3 sequence: CASHRAKSGWTYNEQFF. The CDR3 region has the DNA TGTGCCAGCCACCGGGCGAAAAGCGGATGGACCTACAATGAGCAGTTCTTC.

The genes are TRBV29-1 and TRBJ2-3; TRBD1 is a possible D gene (5 bases). In germline, CDR1 is SQVTM, CDR2 ANQGSEA. CDR3 length: 13 amino acids. Trimming removed 3 bases at V and 5 bases at J, with 12 bases between. The chain's CDR3 is CSVDRAVGDTQYF. The CDR3 bases are TGCAGCGTTGACAGGGCGGTTGGAGATACGCAGTATTTT.

V and J are TRBV11-2 and TRBJ2-1, with D possibly TRBD1 on 5 matching bases. Germline-derived CDR1 and CDR2 are SGHAT and FQNNGV. V was trimmed by 3 bases and J by 1 base, leaving 10 bases between them. The CDR3 has 15 amino acids. This chain's CDR3 is CASSFGASSYNEQFF. CDR3 sequence (DNA): TGTGCCAGCAGCTTTGGGGCTAGTTCCTACAATGAGCAGTTCTTC.

The chain combines TRBV7-2 with TRBJ2-6; 7 positions agree with TRBD2. V gave up 5 bases and J gave up 3 bases; unmatched junction bases: 7. The CDR3 extends over 16 amino acids. Germline-derived CDR1 and CDR2 are SGHTA and FQGNSA. This chain's CDR3 is CASSPHGGVGANVLTF. As DNA, the CDR3 is TGTGCCAGCAGCCCTCATGGGGGGGTTGGGGCCAACGTCCTGACTTTC.

V gene TRBV9 combines with J gene TRBJ2-5; 10 bases agree with TRBD2. The ends lost 3 bases at V and 5 bases at J; junction bases unmatched: 7. The CDR3 has 15 residues. CDR1 is SGDLS, CDR2 YYNGEE, per germline. CDR3 DNA sequence: TGTGCCAGCAGCGCCCAGCGGGAGGGGAGGGAGACCCAGTACTTC. Translated, it gives CASSAQREGRETQYF.

The rearrangement joins TRBV7-9 to TRBJ1-4; 9 nucleotides agree with TRBD1. The ends lost 9 bases at V and 6 bases at J; junction bases unmatched: 8. This CDR3 comprises 14 residues. Germline-derived CDR1 and CDR2 are SEHNR and FQNEAQ (reference sequence). In nucleotides, the CDR3 is TGTGCCAGTTCCGAGGGACAGGGACATGAAAAACTGTTTTTT. Its translation is CASSEGQGHEKLFF.

The chain links TRBV5-4 to TRBJ2-7, with 11 bases matching TRBD1. After removal of 4 bases from V and 2 bases from J, the junction contained 2 bases not matched to a gene. CDR3 length: 14 residues. The germline gives CDR1 SGHNT, CDR2 YYREEE (reference sequence). The CDR3 loop is CASSMDRGPYEQYF. The CDR3, as DNA: TGTGCCAGCAGCATGGACAGGGGGCCCTACGAGCAGTACTTC.

The chain is built from TRBV4-3 and TRBJ2-3, with 7 bases identical to TRBD1. V dropped 6 bases and J dropped 0; count of bases not matched to a gene: 6. CDR1 and CDR2 from the germline V gene are LGHNA and YSLEER. This CDR3 region has 15 residues. The CDR3 loop reads CASSRRTGSTDTQYF. The CDR3 bases are TGCGCCAGCAGTCGTCGGACAGGTAGCACAGATACGCAGTATTTT.

The genes are TRBV18 and TRBJ2-3; maybe TRBD2 (5 bases). The CDR3 has 15 amino acids. Germline V lookup: CDR1 KGHSH, CDR2 LQKENI. Trimming stripped 1 base from V and 2 bases from J, with 10 bases between. CDR3 nucleotide sequence: TGTGCCAGCTCACCACGGGTGGACTCCACAGATACGCAGTATTTT. Protein product: CASSPRVDSTDTQYF.

A single count supports this clone. V gene TRBV11-2 combines with J gene TRBJ1-2; TRBD1 agrees at 11 bases. J was trimmed by 3 bases and V by 6 bases; bases with no gene match: 6. Germline V CDR1 and CDR2: SGHAT, FQNNGV. This CDR3 comprises 15 residues. DNA of the CDR3: TGTGCCAGCAGTTCTAGGGACAGGGGGGACTATGGCTACACCTTC. The encoded protein is CASSSRDRGDYGYTF.

The chain has TRBV7-8 and TRBJ1-1; D is undetermined. The V end was cut by 3 bases, the J end by 6 bases, with 14 bases between. CDR1 and CDR2 from the germline V gene are SGHVS and FQNEAQ. This CDR3 is built from 14 residues. The CDR3 sequence is CASSFRESISEAFF. Here the CDR3 DNA reads TGTGCCAGCAGCTTCCGGGAGTCGATCTCTGAAGCTTTCTTT.

V usage is TRBV7-2 and J usage is TRBJ2-5; D possibly corresponds to TRBD2 (6 bases). The CDR3 spans 14 residues. Trimming pared 5 bases from V and 5 bases from J, leaving 15 bases between. Germline V gene data show CDR1 as SGHTA and CDR2 as FQGNSA. CDR3 amino acids: CASSQNSGEETQYF. The CDR3 DNA reads as TGTGCCAGCAGCCAAAATTCGGGGGAGGAGACCCAGTACTTC.

The J gene is TRBJ1-5, the V gene TRBV7-2, with D maybe TRBD1 (5 bases). Germline values: CDR1 SGHTA, CDR2 FQGNSA. This CDR3 comprises 14 residues. V lost 5 bases and J 8 bases, leaving 16 bases between the germline ends. CDR3 in amino acids: CASSPGEGLKPQHF. The CDR3 DNA reads TGTGCCAGCAGCCCTGGGGAGGGGTTAAAGCCCCAGCATTTT.

The gene calls are TRBV6-1 and TRBJ2-3; TRBD2 agrees at 8 bases. Trimming removed 6 bases from V and 2 bases from J; junction bases left unmatched: 1. Germline CDR1 MNHNS, CDR2 SASEGT. The CDR3 totals 13 residues. As DNA, the CDR3 is TGTGCCAGCAGCGGGGGGGCCACAGATACGCAGTATTTT. This codes for CASSGGATDTQYF.

The chain links TRBV19 to TRBJ2-6; D gene uncertain. V was shortened by 2 bases and J by 0 bases, with 5 bases between the two germline ends. The CDR3 sequence is 15 residues long. CDR1 is LNHDA and CDR2 is SQIVND in the germline V gene (reference sequence). CDR3 DNA sequence: TGTGCCAGTAGTATATACGGCTCTGGGGCCAACGTCCTGACTTTC. Protein product: CASSIYGSGANVLTF.

This chain uses TRBV9 with TRBJ2-1; 12 bases map to TRBD2. V lost 3 bases to trimming and J lost 4 bases; unmatched junction nucleotides: 5. The germline gives CDR1 SGDLS, CDR2 YYNGEE. The CDR3 consists of 16 residues. In nucleotides, the CDR3 is TGTGCCAGCAGCGCCCGACTAGCGGGAGCATACAATGAGCAGTTCTTC. Translation gives CASSARLAGAYNEQFF.

The chain uses TRBV11-2 and TRBJ2-2; TRBD1 matches at 9 bases. This CDR3 spans 15 amino acids. The germline V gene encodes CDR1 SGHAT and CDR2 FQNNGV. The junction had 3 bases not matched to a gene; V was cut back by 3 bases and J by 4 bases. CDR3 region: CASSLGTGRTGELFF. CDR3 sequence (DNA): TGTGCCAGCAGCTTGGGGACAGGGCGCACCGGGGAGCTGTTTTTT.